The rows below give T cell receptor beta chains drawn from one sample of a study of T cell responses to AZD1222 COVID-19 vaccine. Some clones are missing from TCRdb's copy, which holds only in-frame ones; the method was immunoSEQ multiplex PCR. The sample records 90,000 to 150,000 clones, approximately 85% being singletons. The sequencing used peripheral blood, collected on day 0 of AZD1222 vaccination. The source of these receptors is an adult in good health. CDR3s include the opening cysteine and the closing phenylalanine or tryptophan. The D gene is left open where the match is weak. Some rows mark clone size as missing; the rest say once, few, many or name a class of expanded clone.

D	J	length	size	V	CDR3	DNA
.	TRBJ2-1	15	.	TRBV7-3	CASSPRLGEYNEQFF	TGTGCCAGCAGCCCCCGACTAGGGGAATACAATGAGCAGTTCTTC
.	TRBJ2-1	12	once	TRBV7-2	CASSETRYEQFF	TGTGCCAGCAGCGAAACTAGGTATGAGCAGTTCTTC
.	TRBJ1-2	13	few	TRBV3-1/TRBV3-2	CASSLYLGDGYTF	TGTGCCAGCAGCCTGTACCTAGGGGACGGCTACACCTTC
.	TRBJ2-2	15	.	TRBV6-5	CASSPRDGASGELFF	TGTGCCAGCAGTCCCAGGGACGGGGCGTCCGGGGAGCTGTTTTTT
TRBD1	TRBJ2-2	15	.	TRBV7-2	CASSPGQGITGELFF	TGTGCCAGCAGCCCGGGACAGGGGATCACCGGGGAGCTGTTTTTT
TRBD1	TRBJ1-1	15	.	TRBV9	CASSVSDRVNTEAFF	TGTGCCAGCAGCGTCTCTGACAGGGTGAACACTGAAGCTTTCTTT
.	TRBJ2-1	16	.	TRBV3-1/TRBV3-2	CASSQGFGSSYNEQFF	TGTGCCAGCAGCCAAGGTTTCGGGAGCTCCTACAATGAGCAGTTCTTC
.	TRBJ2-7	12	.	TRBV27	CASSLWGSEQYF	TGTGCCAGCAGTCTATGGGGTTCCGAGCAGTACTTC
.	TRBJ1-5	17	.	TRBV21-1	CASSKGLVGVVGQPQHF	TGTGCCAGCAGCAAGGGACTTGTGGGGGTTGTAGGTCAGCCCCAGCATTTT
.	TRBJ1-6	14	.	TRBV6-5	CASSSVTKTSPLHF	TGTGCCAGCAGTTCAGTGACAAAGACGTCACCCCTCCACTTT
.	TRBJ1-1	16	.	TRBV10-2	CASSDKIAGLNTEAFF	TGCGCCAGCAGTGATAAAATAGCAGGGCTGAACACTGAAGCTTTCTTT
.	TRBJ1-1	15	.	TRBV6-5	CASSYSGDGNTEAFF	TGTGCCAGCAGTTACTCCGGGGACGGGAACACTGAAGCTTTCTTT
.	TRBJ1-2	15	once	TRBV24-1	CATSDEAVGAGGYTF	TGTGCCACCAGTGATGAAGCCGTTGGGGCGGGTGGCTACACCTTC
.	TRBJ1-6	14	.	TRBV5-1	CASSLERVNSPLHF	TGCGCCAGCAGCTTGGAAAGGGTTAATTCACCCCTCCACTTT
.	TRBJ1-1	12	.	TRBV5-1	CASSQRDTEAFF	TGCGCCAGCAGCCAGAGAGACACTGAAGCTTTCTTT
TRBD1	TRBJ1-4	13	once	TRBV10-3	CAIKRTGVEKLFF	TGTGCCATCAAAAGGACAGGGGTTGAAAAACTGTTTTTT
.	TRBJ2-7	14	.	TRBV7-8	CASSSFEQSYEQYF	TGTGCCAGCAGCTCGTTCGAGCAGTCCTACGAGCAGTACTTC
.	TRBJ2-5	15	.	TRBV5-4	CASSFGQSGGETQYF	TGTGCCAGCAGCTTTGGTCAAAGCGGTGGCGAGACCCAGTACTTC
.	TRBJ1-5	16	few	TRBV5-1	CASSLGGPVVDQPQHF	TGCGCCAGCAGCTTGGGGGGTCCTGTAGTAGATCAGCCCCAGCATTTT
TRBD1	TRBJ1-4	17	.	TRBV5-6	CASSFPGQGSTNEKLFF	TGTGCCAGCAGCTTTCCGGGACAGGGTTCAACTAATGAAAAACTGTTTTTT
.	TRBJ1-3	11	.	TRBV27	CASSGGTTIYF	TGTGCCAGCAGCGGAGGGACTACCATATATTTT
TRBD1	TRBJ1-5	16	.	TRBV3-1/TRBV3-2	CASSPDRGGANQPQHF	TGTGCCAGCAGCCCCGACAGGGGGGGGGCGAATCAGCCCCAGCATTTT
.	TRBJ1-2	15	.	TRBV5-1	CASKTLPGGENGYTF	TGCGCCAGCAAAACCCTCCCCGGCGGAGAAAATGGCTACACCTTC
.	TRBJ2-1	13	.	TRBV19	CATGDYRSDEQFF	TGTGCCACGGGGGATTACAGGTCGGATGAGCAGTTCTTC
.	TRBJ1-2	13	.	TRBV6-4	CASSVGPEDGYTF	TGTGCCAGCAGTGTAGGGCCCGAGGATGGCTACACCTTC
.	TRBJ1-1	12	.	TRBV10-3	CAISESREEAFF	TGTGCCATCAGTGAGTCCAGGGAGGAAGCTTTCTTT
.	TRBJ2-4	13	.	TRBV6-5	CASSYSFRNIQYF	TGTGCCAGCAGTTACTCTTTCAGAAACATTCAGTACTTC
TRBD1	TRBJ1-6	15	.	TRBV4-2	CASSQVQGEGSPLHF	TGTGCCAGCAGCCAAGTACAGGGGGAAGGCTCACCCCTCCACTTT
.	TRBJ2-1	18	.	TRBV4-1	CASSQGPPGQKGGNEQFF	TGCGCCAGCAGCCAAGGTCCCCCGGGCCAGAAGGGGGGCAATGAGCAGTTCTTC
.	TRBJ2-2	11	.	TRBV13	CASSLAGELFF	TGTGCCAGCAGCTTAGCCGGGGAGCTGTTTTTT
.	TRBJ1-5	14	.	TRBV19	CASSRGAYNQPQHF	TGTGCCAGTAGTCGGGGGGCGTACAATCAGCCCCAGCATTTT
.	TRBJ2-3	12	.	TRBV7-9	CASSSQGNTQYF	TGTGCCAGCAGCTCTCAGGGAAATACGCAGTATTTT
.	TRBJ1-5	16	.	TRBV7-2	CASSLAIDRSNQPQHF	TGTGCCAGCAGCTTAGCGATCGACAGGAGCAATCAGCCCCAGCATTTT
.	TRBJ2-3	16	.	TRBV6-2/TRBV6-3	CASSYSLKQGTDTQYF	TGTGCCAGCAGTTACTCCTTGAAACAGGGCACAGATACGCAGTATTTT
.	TRBJ1-2	13	.	TRBV14	CASSQSRSYGYTF	TGTGCCAGCAGCCAATCGCGTAGCTATGGCTACACCTTC
.	TRBJ1-3	14	.	TRBV9	CASSPREQTNTIYF	TGTGCCAGCAGCCCCCGGGAACAAACAAACACCATATATTTT
.	TRBJ1-1	13	.	TRBV12-3/TRBV12-4	CASSRDWNTEAFF	TGTGCCAGCAGTCGGGACTGGAACACTGAAGCTTTCTTT
TRBD2	TRBJ2-1	21	.	TRBV9	CASSPEEAGGPGIGYYNEQFF	TGTGCCAGCAGCCCAGAGGAAGCGGGAGGGCCTGGTATAGGGTACTATAATGAGCAGTTCTTC
.	TRBJ2-2	13	.	TRBV30	CAWSPQNTGELFF	TGTGCCTGGAGCCCTCAGAACACCGGGGAGCTGTTTTTT